The clone carrying this TCR beta chain was counted a few times. This CDR3 contains 14 residues. Per germline, CDR1 DFQATT and CDR2 SNEGSKA (reference sequence). The junction had 7 bases not matched to a gene; V was cut back by 3 bases and J by 2 bases. This specimen belongs to a study of T-cell memory formation after mild COVID-19. After 5'RACE with constant-segment primers, TCR alpha and TCR beta cDNA libraries carrying sample barcodes and UMIs were obtained. TCRdb used MiXCR to reprocess the 5' RACE reads, holding one entry per CDR3 protein. The sample contains 100,000 to 150,000 distinct CDR3 sequences, approximately 15% of which appear only once.

Sequencing used PBMCs or a T cell subset sorted from them (not recorded which). The V gene is TRBV20-1, the J gene TRBJ2-7, with 7 bases lining up with TRBD1. The receptor comes from a man younger than 35 who had mild COVID-19 (a few samples of this study predate the infection). Cell type and time point are not known. This CDR3 reads CSASRDSKAYEQYF. CDR3 bases: TGCAGTGCTAGCCGGGACAGTAAGGCCTACGAGCAGTACTTC.